The next 29 T cell receptor beta chains were all read from a single sample in a study of glioma-infiltrating T cells after dendritic cell vaccination. Specified time point: after dendritic cell vaccination, including at tumor progression/relapse. Measured with immunoSEQ multiplex PCR; TCRdb has only the in-frame clones, and not every one. The sample has more than 70,000 clones, around 87% seen once. Sequencing used blood, obtained after dendritic cell vaccination. All receptors derive from a human donor with glioblastoma.

The CDR3 here is CASSRQGRGGETQYF. The CDR3, as DNA: TGCGCCAGCAGCCGCCAGGGACGGGGGGGAGAGACCCAGTACTTC. V usage is TRBV4-1 and J usage is TRBJ2-5, with TRBD2 matching 8 bases. Losses at the gene ends were 4 bases for V and 4 bases for J; bases not matched to a gene: 8. This CDR3 contains 15 residues. Germline V gives CDR1 MGHRA, CDR2 YSYEKL.

This rearrangement joins TRBV25-1 to TRBJ1-2; the match to TRBD1 covers 9 bases. V shed 5 bases, J shed 8 bases, and the junction held 9 bases outside the gene matches. This CDR3 has 14 residues. Germline CDR1 MGHDK, CDR2 SYGVNS. CDR3 protein: CASSRTGGAGGYTF. In nucleotides, the CDR3 is TGTGCCAGCAGTAGAACAGGGGGCGCGGGAGGCTACACCTTC.

This chain uses TRBV5-1 with TRBJ1-4, with 10 nucleotides matching TRBD1. V gave up 2 bases and J gave up 8 bases; unmatched junction bases: 6. This CDR3 has 15 amino acids. Looked up from germline, CDR1 is SGHRS and CDR2 is YFSETQ. The CDR3, as DNA: TGCGCCAGCAGCTTACATAGGACAGGGGGAGAAAAACTGTTTTTT. It specifies CASSLHRTGGEKLFF.

This chain uses TRBV6-5 with TRBJ2-7; 8 positions match TRBD1. The CDR3 is made up of 15 amino acids. J was trimmed by 0 bases and V by 5 bases; bases with no gene match: 6. Germline CDR1 MNHEY, CDR2 SVGAGI. The CDR3: CASSRTGISSYEQYF. CDR3 sequence (DNA): TGTGCCAGCAGTCGGACAGGGATCAGCTCCTACGAGCAGTACTTC.

V and J are TRBV6-1 and TRBJ2-7; tentatively, D is TRBD1 (6 bases). The germline V gene has CDR1 MNHNS and CDR2 SASEGT. The ends were cut back, 4 bases at V and 3 bases at J, with 13 bases in the middle. This CDR3 contains 14 residues. CDR3 region: CASSVEGQFYEQYF. The CDR3 DNA is TGTGCCAGCAGTGTAGAAGGACAGTTCTACGAGCAGTACTTC.

The rearrangement uses TRBV18 and TRBJ1-2, with no clear D. Germline lookup yields CDR1 KGHSH and CDR2 LQKENI. This CDR3 region has 16 residues. Trimming removed 5 bases at V and 2 bases at J, with 18 bases between. The CDR3 sequence is CASSVVRDIRNYGYTF. The CDR3 nucleotides read TGTGCCAGCTCAGTCGTTCGGGATATACGAAACTATGGCTACACCTTC.

The V call is TRBV6-5, the J call TRBJ1-1; 7 bases fit TRBD1. The V gene end was trimmed by 2 bases and the J gene end by 0 bases; junction bases not matched to a gene: 3. The germline gives CDR1 MNHEY, CDR2 SVGAGI. CDR3 length equals 15 residues. In nucleotides, the CDR3 is TGTGCCAGCAGTTACACAGGGGCGATGAACACTGAAGCTTTCTTT. This encodes CASSYTGAMNTEAFF.

The J gene is TRBJ2-7, the V gene TRBV27; TRBD1 matches at 9 bases. The CDR3 is made up of 15 amino acids. From germline, CDR1 is MNHEY and CDR2 SMNVEV (reference sequence). With 3 bases clipped from V and 6 bases from J, the junction kept 9 bases outside the gene matches. The chain's CDR3 is CASSFVGTGRVEQYF. Written as DNA, the CDR3 is TGTGCCAGCAGTTTTGTGGGGACAGGGCGGGTCGAGCAGTACTTC.

The gene calls are TRBV7-9 and TRBJ2-1; 10 bases align to TRBD2. Losses at the gene ends were 1 base for V and 9 bases for J; bases not matched to a gene: 6. Germline CDR1 and CDR2: SEHNR and FQNEAQ (reference sequence). CDR3 length equals 15 residues. The CDR3 DNA sequence: TGTGCCAGCAGCTTAGTTACTAGCGGGAATCCTGAGCAGTTCTTC. Amino acid sequence: CASSLVTSGNPEQFF.

The chain has TRBV9 and TRBJ1-2, with 11 bases lining up with TRBD1. Germline assignment: CDR1 SGDLS and CDR2 YYNGEE. With V trimmed by 0 bases and J by 5 bases, 6 bases remained unmatched. The CDR3 has 16 residues. The CDR3 DNA is TGTGCCAGCAGCGTAGCAGGACAGGGGGCGATTTATGGCTACACCTTC. Its translation: CASSVAGQGAIYGYTF.

The chain uses TRBV11-3 and TRBJ2-5; no clear D. V gave up 5 bases and J gave up 5 bases, with 9 bases separating them. The CDR3 runs to 12 residues. Germline V CDR1 and CDR2: SGHNT, YENEEA. The CDR3 DNA is TGTGCCAGCAGCACACGGGTGGAGACCCAGTACTTC. Protein product: CASSTRVETQYF.

This chain joins TRBV6-5 and TRBJ1-1; D not certain. Trimming removed 0 bases from V and 0 bases from J, with 11 bases in between. The CDR3 extends over 16 amino acids. Germline V gene data show CDR1 as MNHEY and CDR2 as SVGAGI. The CDR3 loop reads CASSYSLGDMNTEAFF. Written as DNA, the CDR3 is TGTGCCAGCAGTTACTCGTTGGGAGACATGAACACTGAAGCTTTCTTT.

V usage is TRBV7-9 and J usage is TRBJ2-7, with 14 bases lining up with TRBD2. This CDR3 is built from 19 residues. The germline V gene has CDR1 SEHNR and CDR2 FQNEAQ (reference sequence). V was pared by 1 base and J by 3 bases, with 11 bases of the junction left unmatched. The CDR3 DNA reads as TGTGCCAGCAGCTTAGGCTTTCCACGGACTAGCGGGAGGCACTACGAGCAGTACTTC. It encodes CASSLGFPRTSGRHYEQYF. The full variable domain, its missing parts supplied by reference TRBV7-9 and TRBJ2-7, is DTGVSQNPRHKITKRGQNVTFRCDPISEHNRLYWYRQTLGQGPEFLTYFQNEAQLEKSRLLSDRFSAERPKGSFSTLEIQRTEQGDSAMYLCASSLGFPRTSGRHYEQYFGPGTRLTVT.

V gene TRBV7-3 combines with J gene TRBJ2-2; TRBD1 aligns across 10 bases. Germline CDR1 reads SGHTA; CDR2 reads FQGTGA. V shed 5 bases and J 3 bases; nucleotides not matched to a gene: 3. The CDR3 contains 15 residues. The CDR3 here is CASSPDRGDTGELFF. CDR3 DNA: TGTGCCAGCAGCCCGGACAGGGGGGACACCGGGGAGCTGTTTTTT.

The CDR3 is CASSERRDGYTF. The CDR3 DNA sequence: TGTGCCAGCAGTGAGAGGAGGGATGGCTACACCTTC. The chain has TRBV2 and TRBJ1-2; no clear D. Trimming took 3 bases from V and 6 from J, leaving 8 bases between them. Germline CDR1 reads SNHLY; CDR2 reads FYNNEI. The CDR3 is 12 residues long. The full variable domain, completed using reference TRBV2 and TRBJ1-2, is EPEVTQTPSHQVTQMGQEVILRCVPISNHLYFYWYRQILGQKVEFLVSFYNNEISEKSEIFDDQFSVERPDGSNFTLKIRSTKLEDSAMYFCASSERRDGYTFGSGTRLTVV.

The chain is built from TRBV27 and TRBJ1-2; 8 bases are a match to TRBD1. Trimming took 6 bases from V and 4 from J; bases not matched to a gene: 4. The CDR3 extends over 13 amino acids. CDR1 is MNHEY, CDR2 SMNVEV, per germline (reference sequence). The CDR3 spells CASSRGQAYGYTF. CDR3 sequence (DNA): TGTGCCAGCAGCCGGGGACAGGCCTATGGCTACACCTTC.

V gene TRBV6-1 combines with J gene TRBJ2-7, with 7 bases that match TRBD1. J lost 3 bases, V lost 5 bases, and 10 bases had no gene match. From germline, CDR1 is MNHNS and CDR2 SASEGT. The CDR3 length is 15 residues. CDR3 protein: CASSLSQTGYYEQYF. CDR3 DNA: TGTGCCAGCAGTCTCTCCCAGACAGGGTACTACGAGCAGTACTTC.

V usage is TRBV25-1 and J usage is TRBJ2-1; 8 nucleotides line up with TRBD2. Germline V gene sequence: CDR1 MGHDK, CDR2 SYGVNS. The CDR3 totals 16 residues. The V and J ends lost 7 bases and 2 bases, in that order; junction bases with no gene match: 10. CDR3 sequence: CASTSSGLPPYNEQFF. The CDR3 region has the DNA TGTGCCAGCACCTCTAGCGGGCTTCCCCCCTACAATGAGCAGTTCTTC.

The V call is TRBV29-1, the J call TRBJ2-4, with D tentatively TRBD1 (6 bases). The CDR3 is 12 residues long. From germline, CDR1 is SQVTM and CDR2 ANQGSEA. With 2 bases removed from V and 4 bases from J, the gap between germline ends came to 6 bases. The CDR3 DNA sequence: TGCAGCGTTGAACAGGGGAAAAACATTCAGTACTTC. This translates into CSVEQGKNIQYF.

The genes are TRBV6-4 and TRBJ2-1; 10 bases agree with TRBD1. Trimming took 6 bases from V and 6 from J; bases not matched to a gene: 11. Per germline, CDR1 MRHNA and CDR2 SNTAGT. This CDR3 region has 16 residues. The CDR3 reads CASSKLGTGASNEQFF. The CDR3 DNA reads TGTGCCAGCAGCAAACTGGGGACAGGGGCGTCCAATGAGCAGTTCTTC.

V is TRBV7-6 and J is TRBJ2-1, with 13 positions matching TRBD2. The CDR3 loop spans 20 amino acids. Germline CDR1 SGHVS, CDR2 FNYEAQ. V shed 5 bases, J shed 1 base, and the junction held 14 bases outside the gene matches. DNA of the CDR3: TGTGCCAGCAGCCCGGAAGCGGGACTAGCGGGAAGTTTTTCCTACAATGAGCAGTTCTTC. This codes for CASSPEAGLAGSFSYNEQFF.

This chain links TRBV9 with TRBJ2-3, with 7 bases aligning to TRBD2. Germline CDR1 SGDLS, CDR2 YYNGEE. The CDR3 has 15 residues. V shed 4 bases, J shed 1 base, and the junction held 6 bases outside the gene matches. The CDR3 bases are TGTGCCAGCAGCACGGGACTAACTCGCACAGATACGCAGTATTTT. Translating it yields CASSTGLTRTDTQYF.

This clone was recorded a few times. V gene TRBV27 combines with J gene TRBJ1-3, with 11 bases lining up with TRBD1. V lost 6 bases and J lost 8; bases outside the gene matches: 6. Germline CDR1 reads MNHEY; CDR2 reads SMNVEV (reference sequence). This CDR3 has 14 residues. The chain's CDR3 is CASSRTGGADTIYF. CDR3 sequence (DNA): TGTGCCAGCAGCCGGACAGGGGGCGCGGACACCATATATTTT.

This sequence joins TRBV7-9 and TRBJ2-7, with 7 bases lining up with TRBD1. Germline V CDR1 and CDR2: SEHNR, FQNEAQ (reference sequence). This CDR3 contains 14 residues. The V and J ends lost 5 bases and 3 bases, in that order; junction bases with no gene match: 7. CDR3 loop: CASSDRDRVYEQYF. CDR3 nucleotide sequence: TGTGCCAGCAGCGATCGGGACAGAGTCTACGAGCAGTACTTC.

This chain uses TRBV7-9 with TRBJ1-2, with TRBD1 as a possible D gene (6 bases). Trimming took 10 bases from V and 8 from J, leaving 17 bases between them. In germline, CDR1 is SEHNR, CDR2 FQNEAQ (reference sequence). This CDR3 is built from 12 residues. CDR3 in amino acids: CATDKTRGGYTF. The CDR3 bases are TGTGCCACCGATAAGACCAGGGGCGGCTACACCTTC.

The chain links TRBV7-9 to TRBJ2-7; TRBD1 matches 10 bases. The CDR3 sequence is 15 residues long. CDR1 is SEHNR and CDR2 is FQNEAQ in the germline V gene (reference sequence). V gave up 2 bases and J gave up 3 bases; unmatched junction bases: 4. In DNA form, the CDR3 reads TGTGCCAGCAGCTTACACGGACAGGGGGTCTACGAGCAGTACTTC. Its translation is CASSLHGQGVYEQYF.

The gene calls are TRBV5-1 and TRBJ2-7; D remains unclear. V was trimmed by 0 bases and J by 9 bases, leaving 13 bases between them. The CDR3 is made up of 13 amino acids. Germline CDR1 is SGHRS and CDR2 is YFSETQ. CDR3: CASSLATGIGQYF. CDR3 sequence (DNA): TGCGCCAGCAGCTTGGCGACGGGTATCGGGCAGTACTTC. Variable domain in full (rest from reference TRBV5-1 and TRBJ2-7): KAGVTQTPRYLIKTRGQQVTLSCSPISGHRSVSWYQQTPGQGLQFLFEYFSETQRNKGNFPGRFSGRQFSNSRSEMNVSTLELGDSALYLCASSLATGIGQYFGPGTRLTVT.

The CDR3 nucleotides are TGCGCCAGCAGTGCGGTAGCTCTTAGCACAGATACGCAGTATTTT. Protein product: CASSAVALSTDTQYF. The chain carries TRBV10-1 and TRBJ2-3; D gene ambiguous. The CDR3 runs 15 residues. The V end was cut by 4 bases, the J end by 0 bases, with 11 bases between. Per the germline V gene, CDR1 is WNHNN and CDR2 is SYGVQD (reference sequence).

The chain is built from TRBV11-2 and TRBJ1-3; D may be TRBD1 (5 bases). In germline, CDR1 is SGHAT, CDR2 FQNNGV. This CDR3 region has 18 residues. Trimming shortened V by 0 bases and J by 0 bases, and 15 bases separated the two germline ends. The CDR3 DNA follows: TGTGCCAGCAGCTTAGAGGAGGGGCCGCTTTACTCTGGAAACACCATATATTTT. Its protein product is CASSLEEGPLYSGNTIYF.